This is a list of T cell receptor beta chains from one sample in a study of tumor-infiltrating lymphocytes in primary liver carcinoma. TCRdb called the multiplex PCR reads again in MiXCR, with one record for every CDR3 protein. The data contain about 200,000 distinct CDR3 sequences, around 60% of them singletons. The source material was peripheral blood. All receptors derive from a woman aged 60-75 years with primary liver carcinoma and hepatitis B virus infection. CDR3s include the opening cysteine and the closing phenylalanine or tryptophan. D genes are given only for firm matches. Clone size is shown for a subset of rows, as once, few, many or a class of expanded clone.

TRBV5-6	TRBD1	.	TRBJ1-1	TGTGCCAGCAGCTACACAGGGGGCCGGGGAGCTTTCTTT	CASSYTGGRGAFF
TRBV10-2	.	few	TRBJ1-6	TGCGCCAGCAGTGAGTCAGGGTGGGGAAGGAGTAATTCACCCCTCCACTTT	CASSESGWGRSNSPLHF
TRBV7-8	TRBD1	once	TRBJ2-7	TGTGCCGGCAGCAAGGACAGGGGCTCTTACGAGCAGTACTTC	CAGSKDRGSYEQYF
TRBV6-5	TRBD2	few	TRBJ2-7	TGTGCCAGCAGTTGCGCTAGCGGGAGCTACGAGCAGTACTTC	CASSCASGSYEQYF
TRBV10-3	.	.	TRBJ2-7	TGTGCCATCAGTCGGGACGAGGGTTACGAGCAGTACTTC	CAISRDEGYEQYF
TRBV6-1	TRBD1	.	TRBJ1-5	TGTGCCAGCAGGGGTCAGGGCATGGGACAGCCCCATCATTTT	CASRGQGMGQPHHF
TRBV4-2	.	.	TRBJ1-5	TGTGCTAGCAGCTTAAGGGGAGTTCGCAATCAGCCCCCGCATTTT	CASSLRGVRNQPPHF
TRBV5-1	TRBD2	.	TRBJ2-6	TGCGCCAGCAACTTGGGATATAGCGGGAGTTCTGGGGCCAACGTCCTGACTTTC	CASNLGYSGSSGANVLTF
TRBV11-2	.	few	TRBJ1-1	TGTGCCAGCAGCTTAGTCGTTACAAGGGGCACTGAAGCTTTCTTT	CASSLVVTRGTEAFF
TRBV4-2	.	many	TRBJ2-3	TGTGCCAGCAGCCAAGGGTCGGGGCTACTACTCAGCACAGATACGCAGTATTTT	CASSQGSGLLLSTDTQYF
TRBV13	.	.	TRBJ2-7	TGTACCAGCAGCCATAGAGGCCCCCTCTCCTACGAGCAGTACTTT	CTSSHRGPLSYEQYF
TRBV11-2	TRBD2	.	TRBJ2-7	TGTGCCAGCAGCTACAGCGGGAGGACCTCGGGGAGCGAGCAGTACTTT	CASSYSGRTSGSEQYF
TRBV28	TRBD1	few	TRBJ2-2	TGTGCCAGCAGTCCCCAGACAGGGTTTGACACCGGGGAGCTGTTTTTT	CASSPQTGFDTGELFF
TRBV11-2	.	.	TRBJ2-3	TGTGTCAGCAGTTTAACCTCCGCAGGAGATACGCAGTATTTT	CVSSLTSAGDTQYF
TRBV11-2	TRBD2	.	TRBJ2-1	TGTGCCAGCAGCCCTCAAATCGGGCTTCGGGGGGGGGATGAGCCCTTCTTC	CASSPQIGLRGGDEPFF
TRBV9	TRBD2	few	TRBJ2-1	TGTGCCAGCAGCCCCCAAGCGGGAGGTTACAATGAGCAGTTCTTC	CASSPQAGGYNEQFF
TRBV11-2	.	.	TRBJ2-7	TGTGCTAGCAGCCCGCCGTGGGGGCAAGAGAACGAGCAGTACTTC	CASSPPWGQENEQYF
TRBV20-1	TRBD1	.	TRBJ2-7	TGCATGACGTCAGGGGGCAGGAAGCAGTACTTC	CMTSGGRKQYF
TRBV5-5	TRBD1	.	TRBJ2-3	TGTGCCAGCGGGGCAGACAGAGGGGGCACAGATACGCGGTATTTT	CASGADRGGTDTRYF
TRBV25-1	.	.	TRBJ2-1	TGTGCCAGCAGTGACCGGGTCCATACCCAATACAATGAGCAGTTCTTC	CASSDRVHTQYNEQFF
TRBV5-1	.	few	TRBJ2-7	TGCGCCAGCAGCTTGGAGTGGTATTACGAGCAGTACTTC	CASSLEWYYEQYF
TRBV29-1	TRBD1	.	TRBJ1-5	TGCAGCGTTTTGATCTCGGGACAGGGAATCCTCCCCAATCAGCCCCAGCATTTT	CSVLISGQGILPNQPQHF
TRBV10-3	.	few	TRBJ2-1	TGTGCCATCAGTCAGGACGCGGCATCCTACAATGAGCAGTTCTTC	CAISQDAASYNEQFF
TRBV6-2/TRBV6-3	.	.	TRBJ1-5	TGTGCTAGCCACCGGGGAGGGGGCAATCAGCCCCAGCATTTT	CASHRGGGNQPQHF
TRBV7-6	.	few	TRBJ2-3	TGTGCCAGCAGCAAGAATAGCGTTTCAGATACGCAGTATTTT	CASSKNSVSDTQYF
TRBV5-1	.	.	TRBJ2-7	TGCGCCAGCAGCTTTCCCTGGACCGCTTCGATTGACGAGCAGTACTTC	CASSFPWTASIDEQYF
TRBV6-5	TRBD2	.	TRBJ2-7	TGTGGCAGCAGTTACTCGAAGGGACTAGCAAACTCCTACGAGCATTACTTC	CGSSYSKGLANSYEHYF
TRBV5-1	TRBD1	.	TRBJ1-2	TGCGCCAGCAGCATCGACAGGGCCAACTATGGCTACACCTTC	CASSIDRANYGYTF
TRBV10-1	.	many	TRBJ2-2	TGCGCCAGCAGTGATAGTAGCGGGAACACCGGGGAGCTGTTTTTT	CASSDSSGNTGELFF
TRBV6-2/TRBV6-3	.	.	TRBJ2-3	TGTGCCAGCAGTTACTCGAGTACGGCAGACACTAGCACAGATACGCAGTATTTT	CASSYSSTADTSTDTQYF
TRBV11-2	.	.	TRBJ2-5	TGTGCCAGCAGCCCCTCGACACCGGTAGGAGAGACCCAGTACTTC	CASSPSTPVGETQYF
TRBV29-1	.	.	TRBJ2-7	TGCAGCGTTGTGGTCGTATACGAGCGATACTTC	CSVVVVYERYF
TRBV5-6	TRBD2	.	TRBJ2-1	TGTGCCAGCAGCTTGTTAGGGAGGGCAAGTAACAATGAGCAGTTCTTC	CASSLLGRASNNEQFF
TRBV5-5	TRBD2	.	TRBJ2-1	TGTGCCAGCAACTTGGAGCGGGAGTACTCCTACAATGAGCAGTTCTTC	CASNLEREYSYNEQFF
TRBV12-3/TRBV12-4	.	.	TRBJ2-7	TGTGCCAGCAGTCCCGGACAGGGGGTGATTTCACTGGGACTAGCGGTCCCCTACAAGCAGTACTTC	CASSPGQGVISLGLAVPYKQYF
TRBV5-6	TRBD1	few	TRBJ1-2	TGTGCCAGCAGGCTCGGACAGGGATATGGCTACACCTTC	CASRLGQGYGYTF
TRBV7-9	TRBD1	few	TRBJ2-2	TGTGCCAGCAGCTTACCGGGGACAGCGAACACCGGGGAGCTGTTTTTT	CASSLPGTANTGELFF